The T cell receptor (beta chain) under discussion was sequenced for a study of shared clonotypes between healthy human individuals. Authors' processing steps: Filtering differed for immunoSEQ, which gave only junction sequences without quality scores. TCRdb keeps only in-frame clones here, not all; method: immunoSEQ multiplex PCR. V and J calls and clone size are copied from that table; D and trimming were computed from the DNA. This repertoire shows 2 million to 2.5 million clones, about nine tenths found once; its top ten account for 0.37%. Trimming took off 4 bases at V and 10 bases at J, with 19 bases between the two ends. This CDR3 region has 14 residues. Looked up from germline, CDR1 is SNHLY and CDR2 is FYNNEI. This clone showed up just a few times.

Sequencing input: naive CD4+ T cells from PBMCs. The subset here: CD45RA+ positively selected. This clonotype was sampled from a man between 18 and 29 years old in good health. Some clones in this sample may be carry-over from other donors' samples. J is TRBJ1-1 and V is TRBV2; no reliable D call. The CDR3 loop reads CASSVRASDMRAFF. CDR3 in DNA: TGTGCCAGCAGTGTCCGAGCGAGCGACATGCGAGCTTTCTTT.